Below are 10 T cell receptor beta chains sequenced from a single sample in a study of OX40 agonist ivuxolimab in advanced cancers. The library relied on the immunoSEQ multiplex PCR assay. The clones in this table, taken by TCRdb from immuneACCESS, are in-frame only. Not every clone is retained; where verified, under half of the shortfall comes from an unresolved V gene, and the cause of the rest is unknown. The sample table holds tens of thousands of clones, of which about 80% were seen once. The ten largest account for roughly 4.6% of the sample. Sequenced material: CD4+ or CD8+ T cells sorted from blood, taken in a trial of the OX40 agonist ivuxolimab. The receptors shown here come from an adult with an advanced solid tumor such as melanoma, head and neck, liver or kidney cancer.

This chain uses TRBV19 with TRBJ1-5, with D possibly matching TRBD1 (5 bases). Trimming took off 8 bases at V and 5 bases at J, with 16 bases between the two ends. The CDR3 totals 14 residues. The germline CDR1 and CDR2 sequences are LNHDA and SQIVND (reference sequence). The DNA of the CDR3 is TGTGCCAGTCAGGGCGGGGTGGGTTATCAGCCCCAGCATTTT. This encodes CASQGGVGYQPQHF.

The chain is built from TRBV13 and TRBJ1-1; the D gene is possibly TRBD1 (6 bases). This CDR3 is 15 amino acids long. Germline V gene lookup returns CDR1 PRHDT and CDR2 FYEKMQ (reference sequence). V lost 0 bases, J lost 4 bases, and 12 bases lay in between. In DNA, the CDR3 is TGTGCCAGCAGCTTAGGGGCACAGGGCTTCACTGAAGCTTTCTTT. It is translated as CASSLGAQGFTEAFF.

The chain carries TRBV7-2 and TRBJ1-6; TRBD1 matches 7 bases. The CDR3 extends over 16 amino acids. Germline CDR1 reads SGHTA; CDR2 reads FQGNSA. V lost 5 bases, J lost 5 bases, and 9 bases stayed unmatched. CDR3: CASSPEGGGDNSPLHF. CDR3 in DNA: TGTGCCAGCAGCCCCGAAGGGGGCGGGGATAATTCACCCCTCCACTTT.

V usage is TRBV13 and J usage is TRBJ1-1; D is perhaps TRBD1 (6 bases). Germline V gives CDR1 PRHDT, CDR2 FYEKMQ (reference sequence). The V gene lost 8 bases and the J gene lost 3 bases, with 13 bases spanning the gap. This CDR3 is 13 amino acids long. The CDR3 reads CASQGMWDTEAFF. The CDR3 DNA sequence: TGTGCCAGCCAGGGGATGTGGGACACTGAAGCTTTCTTT.

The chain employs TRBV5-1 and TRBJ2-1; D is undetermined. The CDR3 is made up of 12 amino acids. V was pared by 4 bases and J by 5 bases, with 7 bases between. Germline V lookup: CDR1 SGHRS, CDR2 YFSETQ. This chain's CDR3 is CASSPRDNEQFF. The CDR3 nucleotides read TGCGCCAGCAGCCCTAGGGACAATGAGCAGTTCTTC.

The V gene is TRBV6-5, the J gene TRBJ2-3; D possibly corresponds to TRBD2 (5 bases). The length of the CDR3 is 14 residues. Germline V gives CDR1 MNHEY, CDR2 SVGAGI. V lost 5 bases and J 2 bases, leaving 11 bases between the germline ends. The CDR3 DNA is TGTGCCAGCAGTAGCGGAGCGAACACAGATACGCAGTATTTT. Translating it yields CASSSGANTDTQYF.

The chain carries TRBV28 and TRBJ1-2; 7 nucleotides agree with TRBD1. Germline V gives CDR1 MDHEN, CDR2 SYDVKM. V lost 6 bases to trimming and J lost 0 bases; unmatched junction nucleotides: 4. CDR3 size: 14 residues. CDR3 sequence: CASSSQGPNYGYTF. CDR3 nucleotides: TGTGCCAGCAGCTCACAGGGGCCTAACTATGGCTACACCTTC.

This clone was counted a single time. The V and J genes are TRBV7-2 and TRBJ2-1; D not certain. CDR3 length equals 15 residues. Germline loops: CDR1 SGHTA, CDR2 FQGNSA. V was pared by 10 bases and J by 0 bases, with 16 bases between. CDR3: CATSRVTNSYNEQFF. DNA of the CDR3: TGTGCCACATCTAGGGTCACGAACTCCTACAATGAGCAGTTCTTC.

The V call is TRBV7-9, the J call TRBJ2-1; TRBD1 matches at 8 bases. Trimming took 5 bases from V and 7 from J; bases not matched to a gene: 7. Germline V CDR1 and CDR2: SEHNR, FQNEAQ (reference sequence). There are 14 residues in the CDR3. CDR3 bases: TGTGCCAGCAGCCGAGACAGGGGCCGTAATGAGCAGTTCTTC. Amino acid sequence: CASSRDRGRNEQFF.

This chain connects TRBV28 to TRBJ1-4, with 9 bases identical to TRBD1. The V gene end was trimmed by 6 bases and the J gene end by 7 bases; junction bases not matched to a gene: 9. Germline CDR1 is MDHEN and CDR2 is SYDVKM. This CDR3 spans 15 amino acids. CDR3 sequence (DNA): TGTGCCAGCAGGATATCCGGGACAGGGTTTGAAAAACTGTTTTTT. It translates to CASRISGTGFEKLFF.